The 24 T cell receptor beta chains reported below all come from one sample, sequenced in a study of shared clonotypes between healthy human individuals. Measured with immunoSEQ multiplex PCR; TCRdb has only the in-frame clones, and not every one. The sample lists about half a million clones; around 73% were seen once. Source material: PBMCs. The source of these receptors is a woman between 40 and 50 years old in good health. Some clones in this sample may be carry-over from other donors' samples.

The genes are TRBV7-8 and TRBJ2-7; possible D gene TRBD2, 5 bases. The germline V gene encodes CDR1 SGHVS and CDR2 FQNEAQ. The CDR3 sequence is 14 residues long. Deletions cut 5 bases from V and 1 base from J, with 12 bases between. This CDR3 reads CASSQPAGSYEQYF. The CDR3 region has the DNA TGTGCCAGCAGCCAACCTGCGGGTTCCTACGAGCAGTACTTC.

V and J are TRBV7-2 and TRBJ2-7, with 7 bases matching TRBD2. V was pared by 5 bases and J by 3 bases, with 10 bases of the junction left unmatched. The germline gives CDR1 SGHTA, CDR2 FQGNSA. The CDR3 extends over 15 amino acids. CDR3 loop: CASSPGGTTYYEQYF. CDR3 in DNA: TGTGCCAGCAGCCCTGGGGGGACTACCTACTACGAGCAGTACTTC.

The chain recombines TRBV7-9 with TRBJ2-7, with 15 nucleotides matching TRBD2. CDR3 length equals 15 residues. Germline assignment: CDR1 SEHNR and CDR2 FQNEAQ (reference sequence). The J segment lost 7 bases and the V segment lost 3 bases, leaving 4 bases of the junction unmatched. This CDR3 is CASSFPGLAGGEQYF. The CDR3 bases are TGTGCCAGCAGCTTCCCGGGACTAGCGGGAGGTGAGCAGTACTTC.

The chain combines TRBV2 with TRBJ2-1; D not certain. From germline, CDR1 is SNHLY and CDR2 FYNNEI. V lost 1 base to trimming and J lost 4 bases, with 17 bases between them. The CDR3 totals 17 residues. CDR3 amino acids: CASSEGLNSIIYNEQFF. Here the CDR3 DNA reads TGTGCCAGCAGTGAAGGTTTAAACTCCATCATTTACAATGAGCAGTTCTTC.

This clone was counted between two and nine times. The genes are TRBV4-2 and TRBJ1-2; 9 bases map to TRBD1. The CDR3 consists of 14 residues. CDR1 LGHNA and CDR2 YNFKEQ come from the germline V gene. Losses at the gene ends were 0 bases for V and 5 bases for J; bases not matched to a gene: 1. CDR3: CASSQEDRGYGYTF. The CDR3 bases are TGTGCCAGCAGCCAAGAGGACAGGGGTTATGGCTACACCTTC.

This clone was observed a handful of times. This sequence joins TRBV28 and TRBJ2-7; 8 bases align to TRBD2. Trimming at V came to 6 bases and at J to 1 base, leaving 5 bases not matched to a gene. Germline V gene data show CDR1 as MDHEN and CDR2 as SYDVKM. This CDR3 contains 14 residues. The CDR3 loop is CASRKRERSYEQYF. CDR3 bases: TGTGCCAGCAGAAAGCGGGAGAGGTCCTACGAGCAGTACTTC.

The J gene is TRBJ1-5, the V gene TRBV19; 8 positions agree with TRBD1. V lost 10 bases, J lost 4 bases, and 6 bases stayed unmatched. The germline gives CDR1 LNHDA, CDR2 SQIVND (reference sequence). The CDR3 covers 13 residues. The CDR3 loop reads CATARDRNQPQHF. CDR3 DNA sequence: TGTGCCACCGCCCGGGACAGGAATCAGCCCCAGCATTTT.

In this sample, this clone turned up a few times. Other DNA sequences in the same sample also yield this CDR3. The chain joins TRBV7-6 to TRBJ2-1; D uncertain. The CDR3 covers 13 residues. Trimming took off 2 bases at V and 3 bases at J, with 5 bases between the two ends. CDR1 and CDR2 (germline): SGHVS, FNYEAQ. This CDR3 reads CASSLSSYNEQFF. As DNA, the CDR3 is TGTGCCAGCAGCTTATCTAGCTACAATGAGCAGTTCTTC.

This chain links TRBV7-9 with TRBJ1-4, with 10 bases that match TRBD1. This CDR3 has 15 amino acids. CDR1 and CDR2 from the germline V gene are SEHNR and FQNEAQ (reference sequence). With V trimmed by 5 bases and J by 8 bases, 8 bases remained unmatched. The CDR3 DNA is TGTGCCAGCAGCCCTAATGGACAGGGGGAGGAAAAACTGTTTTTT. This translates into CASSPNGQGEEKLFF.

The chain has TRBV11-1 and TRBJ1-1; TRBD1 is a possible D gene (5 bases). CDR3 size: 18 residues. Trimming took off 0 bases at V and 1 base at J, with 18 bases between the two ends. Germline V gene sequence: CDR1 SGHAT, CDR2 FQDESV (reference sequence). In DNA, the CDR3 is TGTGCCAGCAGCTTAGCTCTGGGGGGGACCCAACCGAACACTGAAGCTTTCTTT. This codes for CASSLALGGTQPNTEAFF.

The rearrangement uses TRBV5-1 and TRBJ2-3, with 11 bases fitting TRBD2. Trimming cost V 0 bases and J 4 bases; bases outside gene matches: 7. Looked up from germline, CDR1 is SGHRS and CDR2 is YFSETQ. The CDR3 contains 17 residues. The CDR3: CASSLALAGGLSDTQYF. In DNA, the CDR3 is TGCGCCAGCAGCTTGGCCTTAGCGGGAGGGCTGTCAGATACGCAGTATTTT.

The rearrangement links TRBV5-1 to TRBJ1-5, with D unresolved. The V end lost 0 bases, the J end lost 3 bases, and 10 bases lay between the germline ends. The CDR3 has 15 amino acids. Germline lookup yields CDR1 SGHRS and CDR2 YFSETQ. The CDR3 region has the DNA TGCGCCAGCAGCTTGGAAGGTGGAGACAATCAGCCCCAGCATTTT. It encodes CASSLEGGDNQPQHF.

This chain uses TRBV5-1 with TRBJ2-5; 10 bases line up with TRBD2. The junction had 5 bases not matched to a gene; V was cut back by 4 bases and J by 5 bases. CDR1 is SGHRS, CDR2 YFSETQ, per germline. This CDR3 region has 14 residues. The CDR3 nucleotides are TGCGCCAGCAGCCAACTAGCGGGAAGGGAGACCCAGTACTTC. It codes for CASSQLAGRETQYF.

This clone has more than one count but fewer than ten. V usage is TRBV2 and J usage is TRBJ2-7; TRBD2 agrees at 13 bases. This CDR3 has 16 amino acids. Germline V lookup: CDR1 SNHLY, CDR2 FYNNEI. Trimming took 6 bases from V and 6 from J; bases not matched to a gene: 11. The CDR3 region has the DNA TGTGCCAGCAGCGCCCGGACTAGCGGGAGTAGCGGCGAGCAGTACTTC. Translation: CASSARTSGSSGEQYF.

The rearrangement links TRBV7-2 to TRBJ1-1, with D tentatively TRBD1 (6 bases). V dropped 5 bases and J dropped 12 bases, with 19 bases sitting between them. Germline V gene data show CDR1 as SGHTA and CDR2 as FQGNSA. There are 13 residues in the CDR3. CDR3 region: CASSRTAGLDSFF. The CDR3 region has the DNA TGTGCCAGCAGCCGGACAGCCGGGCTTGATTCTTTCTTT.

V usage is TRBV5-1 and J usage is TRBJ2-1; weak D call: TRBD1 (6 bases). Per germline, CDR1 SGHRS and CDR2 YFSETQ. Trimming shortened V by 3 bases and J by 0 bases, and 13 bases separated the two germline ends. CDR3 length equals 16 residues. The CDR3 region is CASSSPDRSSYNEQFF. The CDR3 DNA reads TGCGCCAGCAGCTCACCTGACAGGAGCTCCTACAATGAGCAGTTCTTC.

This chain joins TRBV29-1 and TRBJ1-4; maybe TRBD1 (6 bases). Germline loops: CDR1 SQVTM, CDR2 ANQGSEA. V was cut by 3 bases and J by 8 bases, with 13 bases left in between. The CDR3 has 13 amino acids. The CDR3 DNA reads TGCAGCGTTGACAGGGGCGGGGAGGAAAAACTGTTTTTT. Amino acid sequence: CSVDRGGEEKLFF.

V gene TRBV4-2 combines with J gene TRBJ2-1; 7 nucleotides match TRBD2. The CDR3 covers 16 residues. Unmatched junction bases numbered 8, after V lost 1 base and J lost 5 bases. Germline values: CDR1 LGHNA, CDR2 YNFKEQ. CDR3 amino acids: CASSQVELAENNEQFF. Here the CDR3 DNA reads TGTGCCAGCAGCCAAGTTGAGCTAGCGGAGAACAATGAGCAGTTCTTC.

This rearrangement joins TRBV5-1 to TRBJ2-1; 7 bases line up with TRBD2. Looked up from germline, CDR1 is SGHRS and CDR2 is YFSETQ. CDR3 size: 17 residues. V shed 1 base and J 1 base; nucleotides not matched to a gene: 8. The CDR3 loop is CASSLSAVGLSYNEQFF. The CDR3 DNA sequence: TGCGCCAGCAGCTTGTCGGCGGTGGGACTATCCTACAATGAGCAGTTCTTC.

This clone was counted at least ten times. J is TRBJ1-1 and V is TRBV2; D ambiguous. This CDR3 comprises 14 residues. The V and J ends lost 6 bases and 1 base respectively, with 12 bases between them. The germline gives CDR1 SNHLY, CDR2 FYNNEI. In DNA form, the CDR3 reads TGTGCCAGCAGATTAGGACGGCAGAACACTGAAGCTTTCTTT. Amino acids: CASRLGRQNTEAFF.

The rearrangement uses TRBV7-2 and TRBJ2-3, with 8 bases aligning to TRBD2. The CDR3 totals 15 residues. The ends lost 1 base at V and 6 bases at J; junction bases unmatched: 6. In germline, CDR1 is SGHTA, CDR2 FQGNSA. The chain's CDR3 is CASSLEFSGKDTQYF. CDR3 in DNA: TGTGCCAGCAGCTTAGAGTTTAGCGGGAAGGATACGCAGTATTTT. Variable domain in full (rest from reference TRBV7-2 and TRBJ2-3): GAGVSQSPSNKVTEKGKDVELRCDPISGHTALYWYRQSLGQGLEFLIYFQGNSAPDKSGLPSDRFSAERTGGSVSTLTIQRTQQEDSAVYLCASSLEFSGKDTQYFGPGTRLTVL.

Remarks on this clone: The likely explanation is a read error, given a far larger clone one base away. Distinct nucleotide sequences in the sample also encode this CDR3. The genes are TRBV4-1 and TRBJ2-1; TRBD2 aligns across 9 bases. Germline V gene sequence: CDR1 MGHRA, CDR2 YSYEKL. The CDR3 extends over 16 amino acids. CDR3 amino acids: CASSQETSGSYNEQFF. The CDR3 nucleotides read TGCGCCAGCAGTCAAGAGACTAGCGGCTCCTACAATGAGCAGTTCTTC.

On this clone itself: Additional DNA sequences in this sample encode the identical CDR3. The chain is built from TRBV27 and TRBJ2-2; D might be TRBD1 (5 bases). Germline CDR1 MNHEY, CDR2 SMNVEV (reference sequence). CDR3 length equals 13 residues. V lost 3 bases and J 5 bases, leaving 7 bases between the germline ends. This chain's CDR3 is CASSLGRTGELFF. Here the CDR3 DNA reads TGTGCCAGCAGTTTGGGGCGGACCGGGGAGCTGTTTTTT.

The V gene is TRBV27, the J gene TRBJ2-3, with 7 bases fitting TRBD1. The V gene end was trimmed by 6 bases and the J gene end by 1 base; junction bases not matched to a gene: 10. CDR1 MNHEY and CDR2 SMNVEV come from the germline V gene (reference sequence). This CDR3 spans 16 amino acids. The CDR3 DNA reads TGTGCCAGCAGGGTAGAGGGGGCGATCCGCACAGATACGCAGTATTTT. This translates into CASRVEGAIRTDTQYF.